Presented here are 9 T cell receptor beta chains from one specimen sequenced in a study of blood T cell repertoires in COVID-19. Only in-frame clones appear in the TCRdb table, and some are missing; sequencing was by immunoSEQ multiplex PCR. Altogether about 380,000 clones are present, more than 85% being singletons, with the ten largest covering 2.5% to 3.5%. The specimen sequenced was PBMCs or T cells enriched from blood (not recorded which). These TCRs come from a woman aged 30 to 39 who had recovered from COVID-19.

This chain joins TRBV28 and TRBJ1-3, with TRBD1 as a possible D gene (6 bases). This CDR3 has 12 residues. The ends were cut back, 11 bases at V and 3 bases at J, with 11 bases in the middle. Per germline, CDR1 MDHEN and CDR2 SYDVKM. This chain's CDR3 is CALGGGGNTIYF. The CDR3 DNA sequence: TGTGCCCTTGGGGGCGGTGGAAACACCATATATTTT.

CDR3 sequence (DNA): TGTGCCAGCAGCCCGCCGACAGGGCTTGAAAAACTGTTTTTT. Translated: CASSPPTGLEKLFF. The chain employs TRBV7-9 and TRBJ1-4; 7 nucleotides match TRBD1. From germline, CDR1 is SEHNR and CDR2 FQNEAQ (reference sequence). The CDR3 consists of 14 residues. V lost 5 bases and J lost 7; bases outside the gene matches: 7.

The CDR3 sequence is CASSPGTGGSGRAVYEQYF. The CDR3 nucleotides are TGTGCCAGCAGTCCCGGGACAGGGGGCAGCGGGAGGGCCGTTTACGAGCAGTACTTC. The chain uses TRBV2 and TRBJ2-7, with TRBD1 identical over 12 bases. CDR3 length equals 19 residues. In germline, CDR1 is SNHLY, CDR2 FYNNEI. With 5 bases clipped from V and 4 bases from J, the junction kept 18 bases outside the gene matches.

The CDR3: CASSLQILQNHYTF. CDR3 sequence (DNA): TGTGCCAGCAGCCTACAGATCCTGCAAAACCACTACACCTTC. The V call is TRBV3-1 (or the pseudogene TRBV3-2), the J call TRBJ1-2; no clear D. Germline lookup yields CDR1 LGHDT and CDR2 YNNKEL (reference sequence). The CDR3 sequence is 14 residues long. Trimming stripped 4 bases from V and 10 bases from J, with 19 bases between.

The chain combines TRBV25-1 with TRBJ2-1; 7 bases agree with TRBD1. Germline V gene data show CDR1 as MGHDK and CDR2 as SYGVNS. V was pared by 8 bases and J by 7 bases, with 14 bases of the junction left unmatched. This CDR3 is 15 amino acids long. The CDR3 DNA sequence: TGTGCCAGCGGCCGTGGGCAGGGGGTAAAGAATGAGCAGTTCTTC. Protein: CASGRGQGVKNEQFF.

This clone was recorded only once. This rearrangement joins TRBV5-1 to TRBJ2-3, with TRBD1 matching over 7 bases. Germline CDR1 and CDR2: SGHRS and YFSETQ. Unmatched junction bases numbered 13, after V lost 4 bases and J lost 2 bases. The CDR3 runs to 17 residues. DNA for the CDR3: TGCGCCAGCAGCCGCCCAGGGGGACGATCGGCCACAGATACGCAGTATTTT. Encoded protein: CASSRPGGRSATDTQYF.

The chain links TRBV29-1 to TRBJ2-5; D unclear. CDR1 is SQVTM, CDR2 ANQGSEA, per germline. The CDR3 covers 11 residues. V lost 4 bases and J lost 5, with 8 bases in between. The CDR3 region is CSVAQLETQYF. CDR3 bases: TGCAGCGTTGCACAGTTGGAGACCCAGTACTTC.

The chain joins TRBV10-3 to TRBJ2-3; 9 bases are a match to TRBD2. The V gene's germline CDR1 is ENHRY and CDR2 SYGVKD. This CDR3 has 15 amino acids. With V trimmed by 6 bases and J by 6 bases, 10 bases remained unmatched. For the CDR3, the DNA is TGTGCCATCAGGAAGGGGATAGCGGGAGCGGATACGCAGTATTTT. Translated: CAIRKGIAGADTQYF.

This clone was observed a single time. The chain is built from TRBV4-1 and TRBJ2-3, with D perhaps TRBD1 (5 bases). CDR1 is MGHRA, CDR2 YSYEKL, per germline. Trimming removed 0 bases at V and 1 base at J, with 8 bases between. The CDR3 sequence is 15 residues long. Here the CDR3 reads CASSQELGGTDTQYF. As DNA, the CDR3 is TGCGCCAGCAGCCAAGAGTTAGGGGGCACAGATACGCAGTATTTT.